The 9 T cell receptor beta chains listed next were all sequenced from one sample in a study of T cells expressing NK-cell markers. TCRdb reprocessed the 5' RACE reads, with one entry per CDR3 protein and no DNA. The sample table includes some 500,000 distinct CDR3 sequences. Sequenced: blood T cells: a sorted CD56 or NKG2C T cell subset, CD4+ or CD8+ T cells, or bulk PBMC T cells (not recorded which). All receptors derive from a woman between 45 and 65 years old in good health.

The J gene is TRBJ2-7, the V gene TRBV5-1; TCRdb's D call, TRBD1, is unchecked because there is no DNA. Germline V gene sequence: CDR1 SGHRS, CDR2 YFSETQ. This CDR3 comprises 15 residues. This chain's CDR3 is CASSLVRDRGYEQYF.

The chain employs TRBV2 and TRBJ2-3; checking the TCRdb D call of TRBD2 is not possible without DNA. The CDR3 totals 15 residues. Germline V gene data show CDR1 as SNHLY and CDR2 as FYNNEI. This chain's CDR3 is CASILSGSTSDTQYF. Complete variable domain (other parts from reference TRBV2 and TRBJ2-3): EPEVTQTPSHQVTQMGQEVILRCVPISNHLYFYWYRQILGQKVEFLVSFYNNEISEKSEIFDDQFSVERPDGSNFTLKIRSTKLEDSAMYFCASILSGSTSDTQYFGPGTRLTVL.

This rearrangement joins TRBV7-2 to TRBJ2-3; as DNA is missing, the TRBD2 call by TCRdb cannot be tested. From germline, CDR1 is SGHTA and CDR2 FQGNSA. This CDR3 has 15 residues. This CDR3 is CASSFSGATTDTQYF.

The chain uses TRBV5-1 and TRBJ2-7; TCRdb lists TRBD1, though no DNA is available to test this call. The CDR3 is made up of 14 amino acids. CDR1 and CDR2 from the germline V gene are SGHRS and YFSETQ. CDR3 sequence reads: CASSLVAGQLEQYF.

The chain recombines TRBV6-4 with TRBJ2-1; TCRdb names TRBD1, which stays unverified in the absence of DNA. The CDR3 covers 16 residues. Per the germline V gene, CDR1 is MRHNA and CDR2 is SNTAGT. The CDR3 spells CASSEQGSSSYNEQFF.

J is TRBJ1-4 and V is TRBV5-1. This CDR3 region has 19 residues. Germline values: CDR1 SGHRS, CDR2 YFSETQ. The CDR3 sequence: CASSLAQKAGYGTNEKLFF.

The V gene is TRBV7-6, the J gene TRBJ2-3. CDR1 SGHVS and CDR2 FNYEAQ come from the germline V gene. The CDR3 totals 15 residues. The CDR3 loop is CASSLADGYTDTQYF.

The V call is TRBV4-2, the J call TRBJ2-2; TCRdb's D gene call, TRBD1, goes unchecked for lack of DNA. This CDR3 has 16 amino acids. Germline lookup yields CDR1 LGHNA and CDR2 YNFKEQ. The CDR3 region is CASSQGGAENTGELFF.

The gene calls are TRBV7-2 and TRBJ2-2. CDR1 is SGHTA and CDR2 is FQGNSA in the germline V gene. CDR3 length: 15 residues. CDR3 sequence reads: CASSFIRTGTGELFF.